The subject of this entry is one TCR beta chain. These data belong to a study of shared clonotypes between healthy human individuals. All donors were Caucasian adults living in Nashville, Tennessee. Germline V gene data show CDR1 as MGHRA and CDR2 as YSYEKL. The CDR3 length is 15 residues. V was clipped by 0 bases and J by 7 bases, with 10 bases between them. Libraries were prepared by immunoSEQ multiplex PCR; TCRdb keeps only in-frame clonotypes and omits some of them. The sample contains around 2.3 million clones, under 97% of which appear only once. This TCR was recovered from a man aged 18 to 35 in good health. The genes are TRBV4-1 and TRBJ1-6; D call uncertain. Specimen: naive CD4+ T cells sorted from blood. Subset denoted: CD45RA+ positively selected. CDR3 nucleotide sequence: TGCGCCAGCAGCCAAGAATCCGGTAGGAATTCACCCCTCCACTTT. Translation: CASSQESGRNSPLHF.